This T cell receptor (beta chain) was sequenced for a study of blood T cells in healthy people across ages. Broader study findings: Older age went with lower TCR beta diversity per million T cells, in a roughly linear way.

Germline assignment: CDR1 SQVTM and CDR2 ANQGSEA. Between the trimmed V and J ends, which lost 2 bases and 2 bases, there was a span of 10 bases. The CDR3 is 13 residues long. In regard to this clonotype: The antigen is undetermined.

A sample-barcoded 5' primer and a J-beta primer mix were used in a second PCR of about 6 to 11 cycles. TCRdb passed the 5' RACE reads through MiXCR, listing each CDR3 protein once. The profile covers about 1.4 million distinct CDR3 sequences, with approximately 59% appearing a single time and about 6.7% taken by the ten largest. The study drew donors from healthy Caucasian individuals in Russia aged roughly 6 to 90. The source is a man between 18 and 35 years old in good health. This rearrangement joins TRBV29-1 to TRBJ2-7; D gene unclear. What was sequenced was blood. CDR3 sequence: CSVERASAYEQYF. The CDR3 region has the DNA TGCAGCGTTGAAAGGGCGAGCGCCTACGAGCAGTACTTC.